This TCR beta chain was recovered during a study of T cells in tumors after PD-1 blockade. General observations from the study: Blood contained 35% to 50% of the tumor's TCR clonotypes.

Trimming cost V 6 bases and J 5 bases; bases outside gene matches: 4. The CDR3 sequence is 15 residues long. Germline CDR1 SNHLY, CDR2 FYNNEI. The count of this clone is one. Its specificity is unknown. TCRdb's table, derived via immunoSEQ multiplex PCR, lists solely in-frame clones and lacks some. The sample consists of tens of thousands of clones, roughly 80% of them appearing once. The material was PBMCs, obtained before anti-PD-1 treatment. This TCR was recovered from a human donor with basal cell carcinoma. The chain carries TRBV2 and TRBJ2-3; 14 positions agree with TRBD2. The CDR3 region has the DNA TGTGCCAGCAGCGGACTAGCGGGGGGTGGAGATACGCAGTATTTT. It specifies CASSGLAGGGDTQYF.